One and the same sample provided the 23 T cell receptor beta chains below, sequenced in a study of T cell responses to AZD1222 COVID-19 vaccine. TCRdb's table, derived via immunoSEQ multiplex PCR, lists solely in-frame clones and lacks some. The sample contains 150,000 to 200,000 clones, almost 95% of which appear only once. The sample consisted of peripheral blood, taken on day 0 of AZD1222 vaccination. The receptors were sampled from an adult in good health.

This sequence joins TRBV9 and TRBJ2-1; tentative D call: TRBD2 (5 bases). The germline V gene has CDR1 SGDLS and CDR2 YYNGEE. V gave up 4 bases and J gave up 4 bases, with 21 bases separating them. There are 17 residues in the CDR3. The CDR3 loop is CASSHPVRDRAYNEQFF. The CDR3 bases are TGTGCCAGCAGCCATCCGGTCCGGGATCGGGCTTACAATGAGCAGTTCTTC.

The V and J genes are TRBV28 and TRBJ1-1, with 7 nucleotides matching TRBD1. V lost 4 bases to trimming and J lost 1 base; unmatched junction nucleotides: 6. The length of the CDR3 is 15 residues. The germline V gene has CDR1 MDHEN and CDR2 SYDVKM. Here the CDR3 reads CASSSSGQPNTEAFF. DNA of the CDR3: TGTGCCAGCAGTTCATCGGGACAGCCGAACACTGAAGCTTTCTTT.

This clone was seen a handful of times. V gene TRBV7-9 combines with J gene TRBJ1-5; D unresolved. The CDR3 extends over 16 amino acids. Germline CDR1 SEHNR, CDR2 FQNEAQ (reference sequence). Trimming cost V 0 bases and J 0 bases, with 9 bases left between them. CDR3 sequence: CASSLAEWGSNQPQHF. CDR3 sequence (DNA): TGTGCCAGCAGCTTAGCCGAGTGGGGTAGCAATCAGCCCCAGCATTTT.

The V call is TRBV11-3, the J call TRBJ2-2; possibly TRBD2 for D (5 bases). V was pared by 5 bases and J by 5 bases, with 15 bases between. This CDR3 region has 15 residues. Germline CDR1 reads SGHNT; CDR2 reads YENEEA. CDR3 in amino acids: CASSLGGGRTGELFF. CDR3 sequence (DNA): TGTGCCAGCAGCCTAGGAGGCGGTAGGACCGGGGAGCTGTTTTTT.

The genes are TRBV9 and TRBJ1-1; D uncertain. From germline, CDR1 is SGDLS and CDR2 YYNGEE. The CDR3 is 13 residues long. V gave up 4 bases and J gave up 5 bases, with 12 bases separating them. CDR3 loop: CASSLYTGTEAFF. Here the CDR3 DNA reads TGTGCCAGCAGCCTTTATACGGGAACTGAAGCTTTCTTT.

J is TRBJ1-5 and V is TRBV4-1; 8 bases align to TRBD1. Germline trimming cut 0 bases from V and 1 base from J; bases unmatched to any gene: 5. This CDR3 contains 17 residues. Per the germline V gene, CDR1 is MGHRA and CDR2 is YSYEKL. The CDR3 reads CASSQDGRTGSNQPQHF. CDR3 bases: TGCGCCAGCAGCCAAGATGGGAGGACAGGGAGCAATCAGCCCCAGCATTTT.

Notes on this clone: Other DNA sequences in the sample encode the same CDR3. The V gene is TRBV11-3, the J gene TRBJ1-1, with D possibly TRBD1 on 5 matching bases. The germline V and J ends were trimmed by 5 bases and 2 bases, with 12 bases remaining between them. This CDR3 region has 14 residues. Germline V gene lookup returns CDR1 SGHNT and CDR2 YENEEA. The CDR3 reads CASSPAGTNTEAFF. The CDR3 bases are TGTGCCAGCAGCCCCGCCGGGACCAACACTGAAGCTTTCTTT.

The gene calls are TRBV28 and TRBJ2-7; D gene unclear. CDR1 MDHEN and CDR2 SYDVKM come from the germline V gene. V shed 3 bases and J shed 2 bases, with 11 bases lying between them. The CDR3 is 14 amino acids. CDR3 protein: CASSFYEVTYEQYF. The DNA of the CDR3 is TGTGCCAGCAGTTTTTATGAGGTCACCTACGAGCAGTACTTC.

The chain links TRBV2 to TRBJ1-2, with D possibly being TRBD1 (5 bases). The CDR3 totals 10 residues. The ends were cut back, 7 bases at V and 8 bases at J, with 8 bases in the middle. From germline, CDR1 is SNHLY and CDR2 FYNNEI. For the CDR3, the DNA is TGTGCCAGCAAGACAGAGGGCTACACCTTC. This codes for CASKTEGYTF. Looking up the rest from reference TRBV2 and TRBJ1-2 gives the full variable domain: EPEVTQTPSHQVTQMGQEVILRCVPISNHLYFYWYRQILGQKVEFLVSFYNNEISEKSEIFDDQFSVERPDGSNFTLKIRSTKLEDSAMYFCASKTEGYTFGSGTRLTVV.

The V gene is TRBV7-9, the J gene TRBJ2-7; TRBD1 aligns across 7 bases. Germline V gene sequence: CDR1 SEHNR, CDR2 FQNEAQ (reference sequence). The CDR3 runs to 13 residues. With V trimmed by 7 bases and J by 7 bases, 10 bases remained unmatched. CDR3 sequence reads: CASNVDRVGEQYF. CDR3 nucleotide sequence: TGTGCCAGCAACGTCGACAGGGTGGGGGAGCAGTACTTC.

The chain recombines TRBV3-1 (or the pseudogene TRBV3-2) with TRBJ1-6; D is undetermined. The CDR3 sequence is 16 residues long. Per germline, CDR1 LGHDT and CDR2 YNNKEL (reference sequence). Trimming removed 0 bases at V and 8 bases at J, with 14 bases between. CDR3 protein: CASSQEGGGSHSPLHF. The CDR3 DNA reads TGTGCCAGCAGCCAAGAAGGCGGAGGCAGTCATTCACCCCTCCACTTT.

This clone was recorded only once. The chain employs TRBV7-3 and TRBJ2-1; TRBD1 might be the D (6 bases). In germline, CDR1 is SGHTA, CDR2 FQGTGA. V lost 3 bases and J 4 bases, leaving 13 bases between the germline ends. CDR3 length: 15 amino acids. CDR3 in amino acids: CASSLGAGPYNEQFF. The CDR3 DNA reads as TGTGCCAGCAGCTTGGGGGCGGGCCCTTACAATGAGCAGTTCTTC. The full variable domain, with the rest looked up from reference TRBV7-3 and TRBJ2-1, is GAGVSQTPSNKVTEKGKYVELRCDPISGHTALYWYRQSLGQGPEFLIYFQGTGAADDSGLPNDRFFAVRPEGSVSTLKIQRTERGDSAVYLCASSLGAGPYNEQFFGPGTRLTVL.

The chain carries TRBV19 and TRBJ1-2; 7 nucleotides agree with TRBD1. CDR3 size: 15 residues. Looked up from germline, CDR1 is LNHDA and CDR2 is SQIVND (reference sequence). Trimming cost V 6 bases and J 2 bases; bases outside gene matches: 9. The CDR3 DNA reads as TGTGCCAGTAGCACTCGGGACAGTTCGAACTATGGCTACACCTTC. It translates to CASSTRDSSNYGYTF.

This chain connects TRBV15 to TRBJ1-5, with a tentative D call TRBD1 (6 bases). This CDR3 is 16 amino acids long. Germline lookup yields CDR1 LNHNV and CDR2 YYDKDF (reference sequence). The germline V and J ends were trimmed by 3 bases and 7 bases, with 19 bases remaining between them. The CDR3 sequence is CATSSASQGMRQPQHF. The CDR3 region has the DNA TGTGCCACCAGCAGCGCTTCCCAGGGGATGAGGCAGCCCCAGCATTTT.

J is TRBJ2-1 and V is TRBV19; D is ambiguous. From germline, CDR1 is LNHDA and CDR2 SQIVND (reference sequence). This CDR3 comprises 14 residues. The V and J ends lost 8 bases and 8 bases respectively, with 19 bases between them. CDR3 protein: CASPDPLSRYEQFF. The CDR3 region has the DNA TGTGCCAGTCCGGACCCTCTTAGCAGGTATGAGCAGTTCTTC.

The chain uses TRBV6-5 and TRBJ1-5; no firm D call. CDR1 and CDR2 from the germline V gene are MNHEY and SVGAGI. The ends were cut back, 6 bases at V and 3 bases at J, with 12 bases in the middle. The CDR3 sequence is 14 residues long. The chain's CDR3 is CASREGLSNQPQHF. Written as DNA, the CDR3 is TGTGCCAGCAGGGAGGGCCTCTCCAATCAGCCCCAGCATTTT.

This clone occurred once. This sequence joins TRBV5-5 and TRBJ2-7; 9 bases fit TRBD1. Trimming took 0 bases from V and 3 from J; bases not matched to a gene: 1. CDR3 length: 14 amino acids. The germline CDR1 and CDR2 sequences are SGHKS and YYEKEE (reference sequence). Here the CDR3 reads CASSLGQGDYEQYF. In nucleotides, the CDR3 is TGTGCCAGCAGCTTGGGACAGGGGGACTACGAGCAGTACTTC.

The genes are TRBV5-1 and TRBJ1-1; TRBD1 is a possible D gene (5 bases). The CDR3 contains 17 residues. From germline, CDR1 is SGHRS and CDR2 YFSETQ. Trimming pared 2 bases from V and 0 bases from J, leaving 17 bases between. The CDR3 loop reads CASSFRGAQTLNTEAFF. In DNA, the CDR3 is TGCGCCAGCAGCTTTCGGGGCGCGCAGACCCTGAACACTGAAGCTTTCTTT. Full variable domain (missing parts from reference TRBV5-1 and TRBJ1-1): KAGVTQTPRYLIKTRGQQVTLSCSPISGHRSVSWYQQTPGQGLQFLFEYFSETQRNKGNFPGRFSGRQFSNSRSEMNVSTLELGDSALYLCASSFRGAQTLNTEAFFGQGTRLTVV.

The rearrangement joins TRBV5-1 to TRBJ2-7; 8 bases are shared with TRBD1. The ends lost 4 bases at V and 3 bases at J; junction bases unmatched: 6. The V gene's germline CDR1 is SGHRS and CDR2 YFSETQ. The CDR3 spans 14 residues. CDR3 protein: CASSLRDRNYEQYF. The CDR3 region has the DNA TGCGCCAGCAGCCTCCGGGACAGGAACTACGAGCAGTACTTC.

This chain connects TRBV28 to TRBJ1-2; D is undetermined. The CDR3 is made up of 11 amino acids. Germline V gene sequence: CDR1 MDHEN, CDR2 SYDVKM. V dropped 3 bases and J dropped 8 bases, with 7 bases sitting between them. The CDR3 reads CASSFIGGYTF. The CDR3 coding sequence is TGTGCCAGCAGTTTTATTGGAGGCTACACCTTC.

The CDR3 DNA reads TGCGCCAGCAGTCTCCCGACAGGAGGGGGGCGTAATGAAAAACTGTTTTTT. It yields the protein CASSLPTGGGRNEKLFF. The chain combines TRBV5-1 with TRBJ1-4; a possible D gene is TRBD1 (6 bases). The CDR3 is made up of 17 amino acids. V shed 5 bases and J shed 4 bases, with 21 bases lying between them. CDR1 SGHRS and CDR2 YFSETQ come from the germline V gene.

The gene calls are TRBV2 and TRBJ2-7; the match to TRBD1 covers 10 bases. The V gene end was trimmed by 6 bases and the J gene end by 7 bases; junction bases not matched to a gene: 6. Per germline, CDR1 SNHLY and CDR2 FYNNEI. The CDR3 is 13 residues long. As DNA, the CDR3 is TGTGCCAGCAGAGGGACAGGGGAAAAGGAGCAGTACTTC. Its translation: CASRGTGEKEQYF. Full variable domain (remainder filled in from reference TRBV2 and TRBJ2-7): EPEVTQTPSHQVTQMGQEVILRCVPISNHLYFYWYRQILGQKVEFLVSFYNNEISEKSEIFDDQFSVERPDGSNFTLKIRSTKLEDSAMYFCASRGTGEKEQYFGPGTRLTVT.

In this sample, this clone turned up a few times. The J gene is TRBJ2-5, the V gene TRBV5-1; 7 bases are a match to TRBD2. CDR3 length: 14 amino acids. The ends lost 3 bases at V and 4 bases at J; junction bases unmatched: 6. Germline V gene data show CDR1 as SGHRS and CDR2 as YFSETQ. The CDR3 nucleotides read TGCGCCAGCAGCTCAGGGACTATTAGAGAGACCCAGTACTTC. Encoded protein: CASSSGTIRETQYF.